This T cell receptor beta chain was documented in a study of Graves' ophthalmopathy and Graves' hyperthyroidism. The CDR3 totals 13 residues. Deletions cut 3 bases from V and 5 bases from J, with 10 bases between. Diagnosis used clinical symptoms, serum thyroxine, TRAb, thyroid ultrasound and orbital computed tomography. The authors amplified TCR beta CDR3 regions from RNA transcripts. Following a first-round RT-PCR that used HTBI primers, a second-round multiplex PCR was carried out. TCRdb passed the multiplex PCR reads through MiXCR, listing each CDR3 protein once. The table has some 410,000 distinct CDR3 sequences, roughly 21% seen once; the top ten hold under 3.5%. In this sample, this clonotype turned up many times.

The chain carries TRBV12-3 or TRBV12-4 and TRBJ2-5; D remains unclear. Sequencing was carried out using peripheral blood. The TCR was taken from a woman aged 18-29 years with stable Graves' hyperthyroidism. The CDR3 sequence is CASSLSLRETQYF. CDR3 DNA sequence: TGTGCCAGCAGTTTGTCCCTTCGGGAGACCCAGTACTTC.